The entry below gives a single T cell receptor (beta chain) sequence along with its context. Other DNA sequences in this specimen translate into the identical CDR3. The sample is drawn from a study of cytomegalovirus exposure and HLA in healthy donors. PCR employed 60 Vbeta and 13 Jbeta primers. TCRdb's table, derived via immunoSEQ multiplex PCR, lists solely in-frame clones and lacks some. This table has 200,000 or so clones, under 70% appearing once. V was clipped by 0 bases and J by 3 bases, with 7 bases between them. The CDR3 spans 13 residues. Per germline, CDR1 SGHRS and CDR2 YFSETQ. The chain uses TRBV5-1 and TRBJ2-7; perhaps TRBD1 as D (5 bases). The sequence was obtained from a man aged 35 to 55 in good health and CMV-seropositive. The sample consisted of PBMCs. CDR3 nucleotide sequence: TGCGCCAGCAGCTTGGCTCAGGGCTACGAGCAGTACTTC. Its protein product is CASSLAQGYEQYF. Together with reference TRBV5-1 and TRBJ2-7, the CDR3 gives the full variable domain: KAGVTQTPRYLIKTRGQQVTLSCSPISGHRSVSWYQQTPGQGLQFLFEYFSETQRNKGNFPGRFSGRQFSNSRSEMNVSTLELGDSALYLCASSLAQGYEQYFGPGTRLTVT.